What follows is one T cell receptor beta chain and its context. Authors' methods: Quantification of nucleated cells was approximated via reference gene primer amplification. Libraries were prepared by immunoSEQ multiplex PCR; TCRdb keeps only in-frame clonotypes and omits some of them. From that table come the V and J calls and clone size; the DNA was used to work out D and trimming. The sample lists approximately 89,000 clones, 75% to 80% occurring once. The CDR3 is 15 amino acids. V was pared by 3 bases and J by 4 bases, with 3 bases of the junction left unmatched. Germline CDR1 and CDR2: MNHEY and SMNVEV (reference sequence). These data are taken from a study of blood T cell repertoires in COVID-19. Study-level background: The cDNA or gDNA used as material had been derived from T cells, B-cell-depleted T cells, or PBMCs.

Sequencing used peripheral blood. This clonotype was obtained from a man between 65 and 85 years old with COVID-19, enrolled during active disease. The chain joins TRBV27 to TRBJ1-3; TRBD1 agrees at 10 bases. CDR3 sequence reads: CASSLGTGEGNTIYF. For the CDR3, the DNA is TGTGCCAGCAGTTTGGGGACAGGGGAAGGAAACACCATATATTTT.